The present entry profiles one T cell receptor beta chain with its context. This sample was taken from a study of blood T cell repertoires in COVID-19. Study-level background: Nucleic acid was either cDNA or gDNA, and it came from T cells, B-cell-depleted T cells, or PBMCs.

Generated by immunoSEQ multiplex PCR, the TCRdb table keeps only in-frame clones and is missing some. Here the sample spans some 250,000 clones, 82% being singletons. The CDR3 sequence is 15 residues long. Germline V CDR1 and CDR2: MDHEN, SYDVKM. Trimming took 2 bases from V and 3 from J, leaving 11 bases between them. Input material: peripheral blood. The chain joins TRBV28 to TRBJ2-1; D possibly corresponds to TRBD2 (6 bases). This TCR derives from a woman under 30 with acute or convalescent COVID-19. As DNA, the CDR3 is TGTGCCAGCAGTTTAGGGGGGACCTTCTACAATGAGCAGTTCTTC. Residues: CASSLGGTFYNEQFF.